A selection of T cell receptor beta chains follows, all from one sample in a study of breast tumors, draining lymph nodes, adjacent tissues. MiXCR, run by TCRdb on the multiplex PCR reads, gives a single entry per CDR3 protein. The sample shows a few hundred thousand distinct CDR3 sequences, 30% to 35% of them seen only once. Sample: axillary lymph node tissue. All receptors derive from a female donor with breast cancer. Some clones in this sample may be carry-over from other donors' samples. Each CDR3 is given with its conserved first and last residue.

v_call cdr3_aa
TRBV7-2 CASSFGGAGIQYF
TRBV24-1 CATSDSNRPYEQYF
TRBV20-1 CSAQRGTSAADTQYF
TRBV4-1 CASSQEAGSKNQPQHF
TRBV7-9 CASSSFRGLTVNEPFF
TRBV20-1 CSADPGHNSPLHF
TRBV2 CASSATGLGRARTTQYF
TRBV7-3 CASSLTSRSGDGYPF
TRBV2 CASSEEGRGSPLHF
TRBV2 CASSGLGTTSSKNIQYF
TRBV20-1 CSAKAGAQYF
TRBV11-3 CASSRPVQGYNEQFF
TRBV3-2 CASSRMGQGNQPQHF
TRBV19 CASSIAARVTETQYF
TRBV13 CASSLYSGNEQFF
TRBV7-3 CASNSPGLAGDREQYF
TRBV7-9 CASSSRDSYTQYF
TRBV10-3 CAISVDRNSPLHF
TRBV5-1 CASSLGGSPNPYEQYF
TRBV10-1 CASSGGGFETQYF
TRBV7-2 CASSPKGTSGAQEPQYF
TRBV25-1 CASLSTPPYGYTF
TRBV11-3 CASSTGQENTGELFF
TRBV19 CASSAFSSYNEQFF
TRBV5-5 CASSYLGPVGDEQFF
TRBV27 CASSTPGTGEQYF
TRBV28 CASSLSRQGLGYTF
TRBV10-3 CAISEGRGIDQPQHF
TRBV9 CASSAVGQGGEQFF
TRBV19 CASSIGAGWGETQYF
TRBV9 CASSVGGGGNQPQHF
TRBV5-4 CASSLPPAGGRDTQYF
TRBV20-1 CSAREGAYEQFF
TRBV7-2 CASSFNPTGGETQYF
TRBV29-1 CSVGQGSFNQPQHF
TRBV7-9 CASSSGLAGVGETDTQYF
TRBV10-3 CAISDEDLAGLLTKELFF
TRBV4-1 CASSQVETASWEKLFF
TRBV7-2 CASSFTSGNFNEQFF
TRBV2 CASRGGIESPLHF
TRBV7-2 CASSLGFEGKYF
TRBV7-2 CASSPLAGARVDTQYF
TRBV15 CATSKGVGQGWSPLHF
TRBV20-1 CSARETSGGAEQFF
TRBV6-6 CASSPGQAGLETGYTF
TRBV12-3/TRBV12-4 CASSGLAGNNEQFF
TRBV10-3 CAISESTGHKSPLHF
TRBV29-1 CSVEGEDQDTQYF